The next 2 T cell receptor beta chains were all read from a single sample in a study of blood T cell repertoires in COVID-19. Here immunoSEQ multiplex PCR was the method, and the copy in TCRdb shows in-frame clones only, minus some. The repertoire holds approximately 240,000 clones, with 80% to 90% as singletons. Input material: PBMCs or T cells enriched from blood (not recorded which). The receptors stem from a woman aged 18-29 years in a cohort exposed to, infected with or recovered from COVID-19 (not recorded which).

The chain employs TRBV3-1 (or the pseudogene TRBV3-2) and TRBJ2-3; 9 bases match TRBD2. Germline V gene sequence: CDR1 LGHDT, CDR2 YNNKEL (reference sequence). With 4 bases clipped from V and 4 bases from J, the junction kept 9 bases outside the gene matches. There are 16 residues in the CDR3. CDR3 nucleotide sequence: TGTGCCAGCAGCCTGTTTGGGACTAGCCGCTCAGATACGCAGTATTTT. It specifies CASSLFGTSRSDTQYF.

This clone turned up a few times. This chain joins TRBV15 and TRBJ1-5, with 8 nucleotides matching TRBD1. V gave up 6 bases and J gave up 3 bases; unmatched junction bases: 7. Germline CDR1 is LNHNV and CDR2 is YYDKDF (reference sequence). The CDR3 consists of 15 residues. Here the CDR3 reads CATSEGQGFNQPQHF. CDR3 in DNA: TGTGCCACCAGTGAAGGACAGGGCTTCAATCAGCCCCAGCATTTT.